A selection of T cell receptor beta chains follows, all from one sample in a study of blood T cell repertoires in COVID-19. Some clones are missing from TCRdb's copy, which holds only in-frame ones; the method was immunoSEQ multiplex PCR. The repertoire has around 300,000 clones, just under 85% of them found once; the top ten carry around 3.9%. Sequenced sample: peripheral blood. The receptors here all came from a woman aged 45-65 years with active or convalescent COVID-19. CDR3s include the opening cysteine and the closing phenylalanine or tryptophan. Fields, in order: D gene, J gene, CDR3 length, clone size, V gene, CDR3 protein, CDR3 DNA. A D gene is named only where the DNA matches it firmly. The size field is filled for only some rows; it gives once, few, many or a size class.

TRBD1 TRBJ2-4 17 - TRBV18 CASSPGTGLPGRNIQYF TGTGCCAGCTCACCAGGGACAGGGCTCCCCGGAAGAAACATTCAGTACTTC
TRBD1 TRBJ1-2 13 - TRBV19 CASTGDRYYGYTF TGTGCCAGTACCGGGGACAGGTACTATGGCTACACCTTC
- TRBJ2-7 20 few TRBV21-1 CASRVFQDRLFWESSYEQYF TGTGCCAGCCGCGTGTTCCAGGACAGACTTTTTTGGGAGAGCTCCTACGAGCAGTACTTC
- TRBJ1-2 14 - TRBV28 CASSGYPGGHGYTF TGTGCCAGCAGTGGATATCCGGGAGGTCACGGCTACACCTTC
- TRBJ1-5 13 - TRBV5-1 CASSLEQGLRIIF TGCGCCAGCAGCTTGGAGCAGGGTCTCCGGATAATATTT
- TRBJ1-1 15 - TRBV6-6 CASSYSWTQNTEAFF TGTGCCAGCAGTTACTCGTGGACACAGAACACTGAAGCTTTCTTT
TRBD2 TRBJ2-3 18 - TRBV5-1 CASSPGSLAGGITDTQYF TGCGCCAGCAGCCCCGGATCCCTAGCGGGAGGTATCACAGATACGCAGTATTTT
TRBD1 TRBJ1-2 15 - TRBV5-6 CASSRPGTGGISYTF TGTGCCAGCAGCAGACCCGGGACAGGGGGCATTAGCTACACCTTC
TRBD1 TRBJ2-2 14 - TRBV4-1 CATRTGSASGELFF TGCGCCACTAGGACAGGGTCAGCGTCCGGGGAGCTGTTTTTT
- TRBJ2-5 14 - TRBV19 CASSPPGQLETQYF TGTGCCAGTAGTCCCCCAGGACAGTTAGAGACCCAGTACTTC
TRBD1 TRBJ1-2 15 - TRBV2 CASSEGEDRRHGYTF TGTGCCAGCAGTGAAGGGGAGGACAGGAGGCATGGCTACACCTTC
- TRBJ2-1 20 - TRBV21-1 CASSLVYSRGTPRFYNEQFF TGTGCCAGCAGCCTAGTTTATTCTAGGGGCACCCCTCGTTTCTACAATGAGCAGTTCTTC
- TRBJ1-3 14 few TRBV2 CASRQQGSGNTIYF TGTGCCAGCAGGCAGCAGGGGTCTGGAAACACCATATATTTT
TRBD1 TRBJ1-2 14 - TRBV2 CASRPGQGPYGYTF TGTGCCAGCAGGCCGGGACAGGGACCCTATGGCTACACCTTC
TRBD1 TRBJ2-5 15 - TRBV5-4 CASSLRDRFQETQYF TGTGCCAGCAGCTTGCGGGACAGATTCCAAGAGACCCAGTACTTC
TRBD2 TRBJ2-6 20 - TRBV5-5 CASSLAGGPLAGLGANVLTF TGTGCCAGCAGCTTGGCCGGCGGTCCACTAGCGGGGCTCGGGGCCAACGTCCTGACTTTC
- TRBJ1-2 14 - TRBV7-8 CASSLGAGSYGYTF TGTGCCAGCAGCTTAGGGGCAGGAAGCTATGGCTACACCTTC
- TRBJ1-6 15 - TRBV9 CASSVDDGSNSPLHF TGTGCCAGCAGCGTAGACGACGGGTCTAATTCACCCCTCCACTTT
- TRBJ2-3 14 - TRBV7-2 CASSLVAGVDTQYF TGTGCCAGCAGCTTAGTGGCCGGAGTTGATACGCAGTATTTT
TRBD1 TRBJ1-1 15 - TRBV5-4 CASSAKQGALTEAFF TGTGCCAGCAGCGCTAAACAGGGGGCGCTCACTGAAGCTTTCTTT
TRBD1 TRBJ2-1 14 - TRBV10-3 CAISEWDRNNEQFF TGTGCCATCAGTGAGTGGGACAGGAACAATGAGCAGTTCTTC
- TRBJ1-1 14 - TRBV20-1 CSASIWQGKVEAFF TGCAGTGCTAGTATCTGGCAGGGAAAGGTTGAAGCTTTCTTT